This T cell receptor beta chain was captured by sequencing in a study of cytomegalovirus exposure and HLA in healthy donors. Study summary: Genotyping showed roughly 81% of hundreds of donors falling in the Caucasian-associated ancestry cluster. Study-wide results and caveats: Most TCR sequences were rare, but some public TCRs occurred in many donors. Later analysis identified about 17,000 TCR beta sequences associated with HLA alleles, using a false discovery rate threshold of 0.05.

Comment on this clone: Its cognate antigen is unknown.

J lost 0 bases, V lost 7 bases, and 11 bases had no gene match. This CDR3 contains 16 residues. Germline-derived CDR1 and CDR2 are SGHTA and FQGTGA. With 60 Vbeta and 13 Jbeta primers, the PCR was carried out. Original methodology: Later work found around 80 million unique TCR beta chains, with around 10 million shared. Sequencing used immunoSEQ multiplex PCR; TCRdb keeps in-frame clones, though not all of them. The DNA gave D and trimming, while V, J and clone size come from that table. The data hold fewer than 200,000 clones, with around 75% observed a single time. This TCR came from a female donor in good health and CMV-seronegative. The sample consisted of PBMCs. V gene TRBV7-3 combines with J gene TRBJ2-7; 8 nucleotides agree with TRBD1. The CDR3 sequence is CASKQVGQVSSYEQYF. The CDR3 nucleotides are TGTGCCAGCAAGCAGGTGGGACAGGTGAGCTCCTACGAGCAGTACTTC.